These 19 T cell receptor beta chains originate from one sample sequenced in a study of CD8+ T cells in alopecia areata listed by TCRdb under 2018. Interpreted using the paper, the time point label stands for: baseline before oral tofacitinib. To prepare the library, the immunoSEQ multiplex PCR assay was applied. To provide template for TCR sequencing, every sample had RNA extracted and reverse transcribed into cDNA. TCRdb took this table from immuneACCESS and kept in-frame rearrangements with V and J called. Such tables lack part of the clones; where checked against another copy, unresolved V genes explain under half of the gap, and the rest is unexplained. For this sample the table gives about 250,000 clones, of which roughly 69% were detected only once. The ten largest clones represent approximately 1.2% of the sample. The material sequenced was CD4+ T cells sorted from blood, taken at week 0. These receptors all stem from a human donor with alopecia areata.

The J gene is TRBJ1-1, the V gene TRBV7-6, with D perhaps matching TRBD1 (5 bases). CDR1 is SGHVS, CDR2 FNYEAQ, per germline. CDR3 length equals 13 residues. Trimming removed 3 bases from V and 4 bases from J, with 9 bases in between. CDR3 bases: TGTGCCAGCAGCTTCGGGGGTATCACTGAAGCTTTCTTT. It encodes CASSFGGITEAFF.

The V and J genes are TRBV30 and TRBJ1-5; D uncertain. Germline CDR1 is GTSNPN and CDR2 is SVGIG (reference sequence). The CDR3 runs 13 residues. V shed 0 bases and J shed 7 bases, with 10 bases lying between them. DNA for the CDR3: TGTGCCTGGAGTGTGGAAGGGATACAGCCCCAGCATTTT. Residues: CAWSVEGIQPQHF.

This sequence joins TRBV6-1 and TRBJ1-2, with a tentative D call TRBD1 (5 bases). The CDR3 totals 14 residues. Germline V gene data show CDR1 as MNHNS and CDR2 as SASEGT. The V and J ends lost 2 bases and 4 bases respectively, with 11 bases between them. CDR3 bases: TGTGCCAGCAGTGAAAAACAGGCCGTCTATGGCTACACCTTC. Amino acids: CASSEKQAVYGYTF.

The sample holds a few counts of this clone. V usage is TRBV29-1 and J usage is TRBJ2-2; 12 positions agree with TRBD2. Trimming at V came to 4 bases and at J to 7 bases, leaving 7 bases not matched to a gene. Germline loops: CDR1 SQVTM, CDR2 ANQGSEA. This CDR3 has 15 residues. The CDR3 DNA reads as TGCAGCGTTGGGCTAGCGGGGGGGCGGATCGGGGAGCTGTTTTTT. Its translation: CSVGLAGGRIGELFF.

The chain links TRBV30 to TRBJ1-6; 7 positions match TRBD1. The germline gives CDR1 GTSNPN, CDR2 SVGIG (reference sequence). The V gene end was trimmed by 4 bases and the J gene end by 6 bases; junction bases not matched to a gene: 3. The CDR3 extends over 13 amino acids. CDR3 DNA sequence: TGTGCCTGGAACCGACAGGGTAATTCACCCCTCCACTTT. It codes for CAWNRQGNSPLHF.

V and J are TRBV25-1 and TRBJ1-2, with D uncertain. The V gene lost 3 bases and the J gene lost 8 bases, with 13 bases spanning the gap. The CDR3 consists of 13 residues. Germline values: CDR1 MGHDK, CDR2 SYGVNS. DNA for the CDR3: TGTGCCAGCAGTGATCCCCGTACTATGGGCTACACCTTC. It yields the protein CASSDPRTMGYTF.

CDR3 coding DNA: TGTGCCAGCAGCGTAATAGGGGTTACCGAGCAGTACTTC. Translated: CASSVIGVTEQYF. V usage is TRBV7-2 and J usage is TRBJ2-7, with D perhaps TRBD1 (5 bases). This CDR3 is 13 amino acids long. V was shortened by 5 bases and J by 6 bases, with 14 bases between the two germline ends. Germline CDR1 SGHTA, CDR2 FQGNSA.

This clone was observed once. CDR3: CASRMTGTYGYTF. DNA for the CDR3: TGTGCCAGCAGGATGACAGGCACCTATGGCTACACCTTC. V gene TRBV6-6 combines with J gene TRBJ1-2; D might be TRBD1 (6 bases). The CDR3 runs to 13 residues. Germline CDR1 reads MNHNY; CDR2 reads SVGAGI (reference sequence). V was trimmed by 6 bases and J by 4 bases, leaving 12 bases between them.

The chain uses TRBV20-1 and TRBJ2-5; D is uncertain. The CDR3 spans 11 residues. Germline CDR1 is DFQATT and CDR2 is SNEGSKA (reference sequence). V was shortened by 3 bases and J by 5 bases, with 7 bases between the two germline ends. The CDR3 DNA follows: TGCAGTGCTAGGTATTTGGAGACCCAGTACTTC. Translation gives CSARYLETQYF.

This clone was seen more than once but under ten times. The chain joins TRBV11-2 to TRBJ2-5; TRBD2 matches 8 bases. CDR1 is SGHAT and CDR2 is FQNNGV in the germline V gene. The CDR3 length is 15 residues. J gave up 2 bases and V 1 base, and 3 bases lay outside the gene matches. The CDR3, as DNA: TGTGCCAGCAGCTTAGGTAGCGGGGATCAAGAGACCCAGTACTTC. Encoded protein: CASSLGSGDQETQYF.

The J gene is TRBJ1-2, the V gene TRBV29-1, with no clear D. The CDR3 totals 11 residues. V was shortened by 4 bases and J by 8 bases, with 11 bases between the two germline ends. The germline V gene has CDR1 SQVTM and CDR2 ANQGSEA. The CDR3 nucleotides are TGCAGCGTTGTAGCCCCGAGCGGCTACACCTTC. Its protein product is CSVVAPSGYTF. Using reference TRBV29-1 and TRBJ1-2 for the parts outside the CDR3, the full variable domain is SAVISQKPSRDICQRGTSLTIQCQVDSQVTMMFWYRQQPGQSLTLIATANQGSEATYESGFVIDKFPISRPNLTFSTLTVSNMSPEDSSIYLCSVVAPSGYTFGSGTRLTVV.

The chain combines TRBV29-1 with TRBJ1-4; tentative D call: TRBD1 (6 bases). The V and J ends lost 4 bases and 5 bases respectively, with 14 bases between them. Germline CDR1 and CDR2: SQVTM and ANQGSEA. The CDR3 length is 14 residues. For the CDR3, the DNA is TGCAGCGTTGTGTCAGGGGCCTTAAATGAAAAACTGTTTTTT. This gives the protein CSVVSGALNEKLFF.

This rearrangement joins TRBV7-9 to TRBJ1-2; D may be TRBD1 (6 bases). The CDR3 length is 15 residues. V was clipped by 4 bases and J by 0 bases, with 12 bases between them. CDR1 is SEHNR, CDR2 FQNEAQ, per germline (reference sequence). CDR3 loop: CASSSGQSANYGYTF. In nucleotides, the CDR3 is TGTGCCAGCAGCTCTGGACAGTCAGCTAACTATGGCTACACCTTC.

The gene calls are TRBV11-2 and TRBJ2-5; 10 bases fit TRBD2. The CDR3 runs to 14 residues. The V and J ends lost 5 bases and 8 bases, in that order; junction bases with no gene match: 8. CDR1 is SGHAT, CDR2 FQNNGV, per germline. As DNA, the CDR3 is TGTGCCAGCAGCATCCCGACTAGCGGGCACACCCAGTACTTC. Its protein product is CASSIPTSGHTQYF.

The chain has TRBV4-1 and TRBJ2-3, with a weak D call TRBD2 (5 bases). V was cut by 2 bases and J by 4 bases, with 7 bases left in between. Germline V CDR1 and CDR2: MGHRA, YSYEKL. The CDR3 has 13 amino acids. CDR3 coding DNA: TGCGCCAGCAGCCAAACACTAGCAGATACGCAGTATTTT. Protein product: CASSQTLADTQYF.

V usage is TRBV14 and J usage is TRBJ2-1, with 7 bases matching TRBD2. Trimming took 0 bases from V and 5 from J; bases not matched to a gene: 4. This CDR3 is built from 15 residues. The germline CDR1 and CDR2 sequences are SGHDN and FVKESK. This chain's CDR3 is CASSQDFGGNNEQFF. CDR3 DNA sequence: TGTGCCAGCAGCCAAGATTTCGGGGGGAACAATGAGCAGTTCTTC.

V is TRBV29-1 and J is TRBJ2-2, with D possibly matching TRBD2 (5 bases). CDR3 size: 14 residues. The ends were cut back, 7 bases at V and 2 bases at J, with 14 bases in the middle. The germline CDR1 and CDR2 sequences are SQVTM and ANQGSEA. As DNA, the CDR3 is TGCAGCGGTTATCTAGCCGATAACACCGGGGAGCTGTTTTTT. Translated, it gives CSGYLADNTGELFF.

Only one count was recorded for this clone. The chain has TRBV20-1 and TRBJ2-1, with D possibly TRBD1 on 6 matching bases. This CDR3 is 11 amino acids long. CDR1 is DFQATT and CDR2 is SNEGSKA in the germline V gene (reference sequence). This chain's CDR3 is CGARGFDEQFF. The CDR3 bases are TGCGGAGCAAGGGGGTTTGATGAGCAGTTCTTC.

This clone was seen a few times. An end of the junction does not agree with germline; a read error may underlie this. The rearrangement uses TRBV7-2 and TRBJ1-3; 11 bases align to TRBD1. This CDR3 has 14 residues. Germline CDR1 is SGHTA and CDR2 is FQGNSA. The DNA for the CDR3 is TGTGCCAGCAGCCGTTTCGGGAAGGACAGGGGGCTCGATTTT. It encodes CASSRFGKDRGLDF.